The 12 T cell receptor beta chains listed next were all sequenced from one sample in a study of shared clonotypes between healthy human individuals. This table comes from immunoSEQ multiplex PCR, and its TCRdb copy is limited to in-frame clones, with some not included. Of about 2.3 million clones listed, around 92% are singletons. Sequencing was carried out using naive CD4+ T cells from PBMCs. Subset denoted: CD45RA+ positively selected. These receptors were obtained from a man younger than 35 in good health. Some clones in this sample may be carry-over from other donors' samples.

This sequence joins TRBV28 and TRBJ2-5; 7 bases are a match to TRBD2. CDR3 length: 15 residues. The V gene's germline CDR1 is MDHEN and CDR2 SYDVKM. The J segment lost 2 bases and the V segment lost 7 bases, leaving 10 bases of the junction unmatched. CDR3 amino acids: CASTLGGRQQETQYF. CDR3 bases: TGTGCCAGCACCCTGGGGGGGAGACAACAAGAGACCCAGTACTTC.

V gene TRBV9 combines with J gene TRBJ2-6; possibly TRBD1 for D (6 bases). This CDR3 contains 18 residues. The V end was cut by 1 base, the J end by 1 base, with 15 bases between. Germline loops: CDR1 SGDLS, CDR2 YYNGEE. Here the CDR3 reads CASSVNTGWGSGANVLTF. The CDR3 coding sequence is TGTGCCAGCAGCGTAAACACAGGGTGGGGGTCTGGGGCCAACGTCCTGACTTTC.

The chain carries TRBV2 and TRBJ1-3, with D maybe TRBD1 (6 bases). V was pared by 6 bases and J by 1 base, with 10 bases between. This CDR3 has 14 residues. The germline gives CDR1 SNHLY, CDR2 FYNNEI. The CDR3 spells CASRVDRSGNTIYF. CDR3 sequence (DNA): TGTGCCAGCAGGGTGGACAGATCTGGAAACACCATATATTTT.

Remarks on this clone: It is unclear where the CDR3 begins or ends on the DNA, so no DNA is shown, and the CDR3 is as TCRdb lists it. The chain employs TRBV6-6 and TRBJ1-3; the tabulated D call, TRBD1, remains unverified against the DNA. CDR1 and CDR2 from the germline V gene are MNHNY and SVGAGI (reference sequence). The length of the CDR3 is 14 amino acids, counting both ends. The CDR3: CASSPDVPGNTIYF.

The J gene is TRBJ2-7, the V gene TRBV11-3; 7 nucleotides agree with TRBD1. V trimming: 5 bases; J trimming: 6 bases; junction bases outside the gene matches: 7. CDR1 and CDR2 (germline): SGHNT, YENEEA. The CDR3 is 13 residues long. The CDR3 DNA reads TGTGCCAGCAGCCAGACCAGACAGGGCGAGCAGTACTTC. Translated: CASSQTRQGEQYF.

The chain joins TRBV4-1 to TRBJ1-4; no clear D. CDR1 MGHRA and CDR2 YSYEKL come from the germline V gene. Trimming took off 0 bases at V and 2 bases at J, with 4 bases between the two ends. The CDR3 runs 14 residues. In DNA form, the CDR3 reads TGCGCCAGCAGCCAAGATCCCACTAATGAAAAACTGTTTTTT. Encoded protein: CASSQDPTNEKLFF.

This rearrangement joins TRBV7-3 to TRBJ2-1; 9 bases are shared with TRBD2. The length of the CDR3 is 17 residues. Unmatched junction bases numbered 12, after V lost 5 bases and J lost 4 bases. Germline V gene data show CDR1 as SGHTA and CDR2 as FQGTGA. CDR3 DNA: TGTGCCAGCAGCCCTGGACCCCCAGCGGGAGGTTACAATGAGCAGTTCTTC. As protein: CASSPGPPAGGYNEQFF.

A single count supports this clone. The chain joins TRBV21-1 to TRBJ1-3; the table's TRBD1 call for D was not verified on the DNA. TRBV21-1 is a known pseudogene. The CDR3 spans 15 residues. The CDR3 is CASSGQGRSGNTIYF. The CDR3 bases are TGTGCCAGCAGCGGCCAGGGGCGCTCTGGAAACACCATATATTTT.

This clone appeared once. The rearrangement uses TRBV27 and TRBJ1-2; D call uncertain. CDR3 length: 13 residues. Trimming cost V 5 bases and J 2 bases, with 9 bases left between them. CDR1 and CDR2 (germline): MNHEY, SMNVEV (reference sequence). The CDR3 is CASSPRLNYGYTF. The CDR3 nucleotides read TGTGCCAGCAGTCCTCGGTTGAACTATGGCTACACCTTC.

Points on this clone: Additional DNA sequences in this sample encode the identical CDR3. This chain links TRBV5-4 with TRBJ2-6; D is perhaps TRBD1 (6 bases). With 4 bases removed from V and 0 bases from J, the gap between germline ends came to 11 bases. The germline gives CDR1 SGHNT, CDR2 YYREEE (reference sequence). The CDR3 consists of 16 residues. CDR3 sequence reads: CASSTGQPSGANVLTF. The CDR3 DNA is TGTGCCAGCAGCACCGGACAGCCCTCTGGGGCCAACGTCCTGACTTTC.

This sequence joins TRBV5-1 and TRBJ2-2, with D uncertain. Germline V gene sequence: CDR1 SGHRS, CDR2 YFSETQ. V was pared by 5 bases and J by 6 bases, with 11 bases between. The CDR3 extends over 13 amino acids. The CDR3 loop is CASSFLGPGELFF. CDR3 DNA: TGCGCCAGCAGTTTCCTCGGACCCGGGGAGCTGTTTTTT.

The chain uses TRBV9 and TRBJ2-7; 15 nucleotides line up with TRBD2. The germline V gene has CDR1 SGDLS and CDR2 YYNGEE. This CDR3 is 19 amino acids long. V shed 0 bases and J 6 bases; nucleotides not matched to a gene: 13. The CDR3 nucleotides read TGTGCCAGCAGCGTAGGCCCAGGAACCGGACTAGCGGGAGGGCCCGAGCAGTACTTC. Protein product: CASSVGPGTGLAGGPEQYF. Complete variable domain (other parts from reference TRBV9 and TRBJ2-7): DSGVTQTPKHLITATGQRVTLRCSPRSGDLSVYWYQQSLDQGLQFLIQYYNGEERAKGNILERFSAQQFPDLHSELNLSSLELGDSALYFCASSVGPGTGLAGGPEQYFGPGTRLTVT.